This TCR beta chain stems from a study of T cells after yellow fever vaccination. Overall study findings and caveats: Only a small proportion of the clonotypes turned up in both the CD4 and the CD8 compartments, likely arising from convergent recombination.

It was through 5'RACE template switching that TCR cDNA was made, with a universal primer site and UMIs added. From the 5' RACE reads, TCRdb called clonotypes with MiXCR, one entry per CDR3 protein. The table shows a few hundred thousand distinct CDR3 sequences, with 4.1% occurring only once. Germline V lookup: CDR1 ENHRY, CDR2 SYGVKD. The CDR3 sequence is 14 residues long. Between the trimmed V and J ends, which lost 9 bases and 5 bases, there was a span of 17 bases. Only a few counts were recorded for this clonotype. Its specificity is unknown. The sequence was obtained from a man in his late teens or twenties who received the YFV17D yellow fever vaccine. The V gene is TRBV10-3, the J gene TRBJ2-1, with D possibly being TRBD1 (5 bases). The sequenced sample was PBMCs, obtained 5 days after the yellow fever booster vaccination. CDR3 nucleotide sequence: TGTGCCATTGGCTTTAGGGGATCGGACAATGAGCAGTTCTTC. It encodes CAIGFRGSDNEQFF.